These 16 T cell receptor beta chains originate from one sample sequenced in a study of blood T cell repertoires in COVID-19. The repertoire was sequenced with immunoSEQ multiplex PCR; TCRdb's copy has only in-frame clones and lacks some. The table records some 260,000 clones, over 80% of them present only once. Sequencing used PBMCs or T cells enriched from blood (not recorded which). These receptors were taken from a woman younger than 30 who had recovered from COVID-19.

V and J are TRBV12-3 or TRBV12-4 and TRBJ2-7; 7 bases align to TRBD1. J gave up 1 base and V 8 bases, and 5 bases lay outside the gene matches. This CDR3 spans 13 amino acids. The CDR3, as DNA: TGTGCCAGCCGAGGGGGACAGTCCTACGAGCAGTACTTC. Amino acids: CASRGGQSYEQYF.

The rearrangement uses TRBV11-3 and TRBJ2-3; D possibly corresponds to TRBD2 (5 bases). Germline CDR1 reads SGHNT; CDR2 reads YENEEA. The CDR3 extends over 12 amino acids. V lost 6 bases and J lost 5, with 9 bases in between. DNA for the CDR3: TGTGCCAGCAGATCCCGGGAAGATACGCAGTATTTT. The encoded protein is CASRSREDTQYF.

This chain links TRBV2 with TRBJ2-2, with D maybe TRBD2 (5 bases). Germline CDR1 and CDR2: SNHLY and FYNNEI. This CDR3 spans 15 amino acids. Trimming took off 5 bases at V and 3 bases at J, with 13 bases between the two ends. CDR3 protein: CASSPERADTGELFF. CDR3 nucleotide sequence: TGTGCCAGCAGTCCCGAGAGGGCGGACACCGGGGAGCTGTTTTTT. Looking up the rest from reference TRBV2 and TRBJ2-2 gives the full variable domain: EPEVTQTPSHQVTQMGQEVILRCVPISNHLYFYWYRQILGQKVEFLVSFYNNEISEKSEIFDDQFSVERPDGSNFTLKIRSTKLEDSAMYFCASSPERADTGELFFGEGSRLTVL.

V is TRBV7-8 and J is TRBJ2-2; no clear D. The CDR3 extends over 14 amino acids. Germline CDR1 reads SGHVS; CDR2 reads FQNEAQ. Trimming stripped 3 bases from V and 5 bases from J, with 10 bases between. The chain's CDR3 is CASSLRQTTGELFF. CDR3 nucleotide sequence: TGTGCCAGCAGCTTGCGGCAGACTACCGGGGAGCTGTTTTTT.

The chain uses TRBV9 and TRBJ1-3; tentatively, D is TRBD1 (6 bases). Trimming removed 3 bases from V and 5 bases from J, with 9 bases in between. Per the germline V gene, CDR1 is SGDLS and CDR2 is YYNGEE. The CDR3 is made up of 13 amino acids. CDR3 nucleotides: TGTGCCAGCAGCGACAGGGAGAGAAACACCATATATTTT. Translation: CASSDRERNTIYF.

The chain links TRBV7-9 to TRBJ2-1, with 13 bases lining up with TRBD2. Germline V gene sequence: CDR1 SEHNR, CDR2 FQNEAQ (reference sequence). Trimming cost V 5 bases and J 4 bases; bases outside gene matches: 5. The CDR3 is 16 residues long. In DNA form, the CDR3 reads TGTGCCAGCAGCCGACTAGCGGGAGGCCCTTACAATGAGCAGTTCTTC. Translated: CASSRLAGGPYNEQFF. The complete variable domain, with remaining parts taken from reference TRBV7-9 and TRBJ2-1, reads DTGVSQNPRHKITKRGQNVTFRCDPISEHNRLYWYRQTLGQGPEFLTYFQNEAQLEKSRLLSDRFSAERPKGSFSTLEIQRTEQGDSAMYLCASSRLAGGPYNEQFFGPGTRLTVL.

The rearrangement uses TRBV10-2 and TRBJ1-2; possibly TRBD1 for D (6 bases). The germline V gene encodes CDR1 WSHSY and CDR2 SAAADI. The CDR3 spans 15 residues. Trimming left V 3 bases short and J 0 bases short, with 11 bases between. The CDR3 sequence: CASSDQGYSNYGYTF. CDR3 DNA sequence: TGCGCCAGCAGTGATCAGGGGTACTCTAACTATGGCTACACCTTC.

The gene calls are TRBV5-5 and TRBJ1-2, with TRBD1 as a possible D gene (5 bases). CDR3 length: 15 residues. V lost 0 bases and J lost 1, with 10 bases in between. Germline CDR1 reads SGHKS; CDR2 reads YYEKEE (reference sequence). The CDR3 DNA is TGTGCCAGCAGCTTGGTACCGCAGGGTAACTATGGCTACACCTTC. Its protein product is CASSLVPQGNYGYTF. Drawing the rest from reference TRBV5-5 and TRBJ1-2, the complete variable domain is DAGVTQSPTHLIKTRGQQVTLRCSPISGHKSVSWYQQVLGQGPQFIFQYYEKEERGRGNFPDRFSARQFPNYSSELNVNALLLGDSALYLCASSLVPQGNYGYTFGSGTRLTVV.

The CDR3 is CASSQVAGGPGELFF. CDR3 DNA: TGCGCCAGCAGCCAAGTAGCGGGGGGGCCCGGGGAGCTGTTTTTT. This chain joins TRBV4-3 and TRBJ2-2; TRBD2 aligns across 11 bases. Germline V gives CDR1 LGHNA, CDR2 YSLEER. Trimming took 1 base from V and 6 from J; bases not matched to a gene: 1. CDR3 length equals 15 residues.

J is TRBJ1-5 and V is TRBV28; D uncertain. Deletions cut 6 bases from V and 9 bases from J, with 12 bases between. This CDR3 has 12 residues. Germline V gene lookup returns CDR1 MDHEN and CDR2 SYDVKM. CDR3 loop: CASSPPRGPQHF. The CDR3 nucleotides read TGTGCCAGCAGCCCCCCCCGGGGGCCCCAGCATTTT. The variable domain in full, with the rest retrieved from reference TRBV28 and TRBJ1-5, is DVKVTQSSRYLVKRTGEKVFLECVQDMDHENMFWYRQDPGLGLRLIYFSYDVKMKEKGDIPEGYSVSREKKERFSLILESASTNQTSMYLCASSPPRGPQHFGDGTRLSIL.

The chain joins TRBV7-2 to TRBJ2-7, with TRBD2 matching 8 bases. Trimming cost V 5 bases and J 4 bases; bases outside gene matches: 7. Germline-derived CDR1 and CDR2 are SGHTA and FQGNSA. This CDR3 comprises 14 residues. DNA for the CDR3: TGTGCCAGCAGCCAAGGGACTAGACTTTACGAGCAGTACTTC. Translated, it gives CASSQGTRLYEQYF.

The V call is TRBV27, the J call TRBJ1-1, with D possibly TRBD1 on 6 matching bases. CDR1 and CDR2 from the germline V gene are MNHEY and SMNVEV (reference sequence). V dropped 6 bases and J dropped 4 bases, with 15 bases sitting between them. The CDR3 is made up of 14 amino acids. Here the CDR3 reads CASRLTGLGTEAFF. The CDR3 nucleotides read TGTGCCAGCAGGTTAACAGGGCTTGGCACTGAAGCTTTCTTT.

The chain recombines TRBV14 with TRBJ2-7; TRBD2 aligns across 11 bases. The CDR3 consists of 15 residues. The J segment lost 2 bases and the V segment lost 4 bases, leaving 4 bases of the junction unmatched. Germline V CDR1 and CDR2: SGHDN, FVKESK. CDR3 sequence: CASSPRTSGPYEQYF. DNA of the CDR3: TGTGCCAGCAGCCCTCGGACTAGCGGGCCCTACGAGCAGTACTTC.

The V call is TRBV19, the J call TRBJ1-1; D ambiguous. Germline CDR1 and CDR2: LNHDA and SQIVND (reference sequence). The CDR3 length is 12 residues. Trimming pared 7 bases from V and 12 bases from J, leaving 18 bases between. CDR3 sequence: CASKGSVAGSFF. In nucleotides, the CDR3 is TGTGCCAGTAAAGGGTCGGTCGCGGGGTCTTTCTTT.

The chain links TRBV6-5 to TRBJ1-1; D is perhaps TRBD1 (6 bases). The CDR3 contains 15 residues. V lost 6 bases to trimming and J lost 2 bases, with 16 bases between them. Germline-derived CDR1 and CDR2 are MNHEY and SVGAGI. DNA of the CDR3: TGTGCCAGCAGACCACGGGCGGACAGCAACACTGAAGCTTTCTTT. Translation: CASRPRADSNTEAFF.

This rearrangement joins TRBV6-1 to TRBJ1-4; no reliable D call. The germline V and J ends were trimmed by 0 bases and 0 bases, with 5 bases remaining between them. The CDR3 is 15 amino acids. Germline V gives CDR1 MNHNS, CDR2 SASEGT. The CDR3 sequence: CASSEAAATNEKLFF. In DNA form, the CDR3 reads TGTGCCAGCAGTGAAGCGGCAGCAACTAATGAAAAACTGTTTTTT.